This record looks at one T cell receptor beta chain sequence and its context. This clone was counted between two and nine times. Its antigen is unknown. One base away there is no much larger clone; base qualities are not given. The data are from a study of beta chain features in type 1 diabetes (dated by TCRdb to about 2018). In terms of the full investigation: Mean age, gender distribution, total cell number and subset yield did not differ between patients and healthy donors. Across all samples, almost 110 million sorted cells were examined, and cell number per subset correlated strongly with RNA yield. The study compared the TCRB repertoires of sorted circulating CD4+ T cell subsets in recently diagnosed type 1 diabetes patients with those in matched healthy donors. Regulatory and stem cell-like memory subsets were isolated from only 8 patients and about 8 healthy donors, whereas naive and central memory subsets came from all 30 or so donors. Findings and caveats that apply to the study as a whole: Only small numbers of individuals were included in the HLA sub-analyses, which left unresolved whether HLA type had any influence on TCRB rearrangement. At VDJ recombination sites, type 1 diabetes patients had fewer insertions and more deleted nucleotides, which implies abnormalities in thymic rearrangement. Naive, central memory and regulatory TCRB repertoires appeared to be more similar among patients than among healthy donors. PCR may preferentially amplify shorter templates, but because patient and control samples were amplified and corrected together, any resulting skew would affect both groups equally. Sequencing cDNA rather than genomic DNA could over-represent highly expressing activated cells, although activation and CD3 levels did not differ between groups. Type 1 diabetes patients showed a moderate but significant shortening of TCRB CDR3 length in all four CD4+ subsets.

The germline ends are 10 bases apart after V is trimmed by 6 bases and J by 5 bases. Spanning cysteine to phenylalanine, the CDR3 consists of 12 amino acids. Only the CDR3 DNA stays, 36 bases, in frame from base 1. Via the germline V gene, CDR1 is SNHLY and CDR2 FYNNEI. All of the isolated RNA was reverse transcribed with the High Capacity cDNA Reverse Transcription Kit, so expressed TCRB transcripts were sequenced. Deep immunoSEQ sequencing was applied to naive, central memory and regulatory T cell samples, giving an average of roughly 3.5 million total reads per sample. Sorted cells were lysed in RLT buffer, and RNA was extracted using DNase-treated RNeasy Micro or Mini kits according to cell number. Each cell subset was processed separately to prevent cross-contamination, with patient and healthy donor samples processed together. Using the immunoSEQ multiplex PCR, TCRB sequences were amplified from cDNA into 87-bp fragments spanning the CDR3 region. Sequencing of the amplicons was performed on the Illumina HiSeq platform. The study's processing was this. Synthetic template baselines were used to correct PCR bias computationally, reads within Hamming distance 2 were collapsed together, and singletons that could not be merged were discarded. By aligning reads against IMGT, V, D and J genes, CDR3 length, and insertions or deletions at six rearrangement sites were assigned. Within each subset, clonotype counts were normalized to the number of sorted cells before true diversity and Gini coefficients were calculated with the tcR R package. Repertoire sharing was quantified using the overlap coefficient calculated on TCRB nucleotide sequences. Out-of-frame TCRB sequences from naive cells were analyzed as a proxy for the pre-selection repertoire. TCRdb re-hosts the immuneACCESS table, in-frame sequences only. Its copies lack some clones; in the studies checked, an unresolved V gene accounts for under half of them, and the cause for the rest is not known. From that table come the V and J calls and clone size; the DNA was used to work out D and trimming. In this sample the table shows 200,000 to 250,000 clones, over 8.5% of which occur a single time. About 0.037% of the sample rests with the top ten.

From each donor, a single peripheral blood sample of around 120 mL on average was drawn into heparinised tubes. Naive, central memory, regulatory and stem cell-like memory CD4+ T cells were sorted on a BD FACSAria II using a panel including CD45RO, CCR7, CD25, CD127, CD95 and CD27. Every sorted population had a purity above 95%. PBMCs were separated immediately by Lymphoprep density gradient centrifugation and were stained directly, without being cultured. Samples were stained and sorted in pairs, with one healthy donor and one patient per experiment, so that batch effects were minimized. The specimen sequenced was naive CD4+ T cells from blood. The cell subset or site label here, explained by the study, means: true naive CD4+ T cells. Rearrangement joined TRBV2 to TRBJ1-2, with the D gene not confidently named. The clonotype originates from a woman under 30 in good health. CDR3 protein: CASRGQSYGYTF. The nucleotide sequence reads TGTGCCAGCAGGGGCCAGTCATATGGCTACACCTTC.